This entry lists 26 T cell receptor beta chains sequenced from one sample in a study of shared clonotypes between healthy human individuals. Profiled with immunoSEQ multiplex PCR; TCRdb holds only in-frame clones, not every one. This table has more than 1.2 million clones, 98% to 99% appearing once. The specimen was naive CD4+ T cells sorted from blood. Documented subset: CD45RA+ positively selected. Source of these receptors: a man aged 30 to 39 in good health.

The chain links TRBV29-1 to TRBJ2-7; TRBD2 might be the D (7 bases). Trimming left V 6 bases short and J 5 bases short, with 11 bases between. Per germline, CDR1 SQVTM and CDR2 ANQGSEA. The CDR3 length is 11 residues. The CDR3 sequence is CSVTGGDEQYF. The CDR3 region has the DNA TGCAGCGTCACGGGGGGCGACGAGCAGTACTTC.

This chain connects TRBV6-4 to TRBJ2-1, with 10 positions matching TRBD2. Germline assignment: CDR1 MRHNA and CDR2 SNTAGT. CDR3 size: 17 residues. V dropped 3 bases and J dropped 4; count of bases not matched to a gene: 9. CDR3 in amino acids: CASSESSGRFLYNEQFF. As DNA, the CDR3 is TGTGCCAGCAGTGAGTCTAGCGGGAGATTTCTTTACAATGAGCAGTTCTTC.

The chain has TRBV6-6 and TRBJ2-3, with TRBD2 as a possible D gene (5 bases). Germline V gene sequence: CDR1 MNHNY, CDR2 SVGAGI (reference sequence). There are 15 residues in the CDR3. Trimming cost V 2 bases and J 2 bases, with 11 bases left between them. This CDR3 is CASSYPSGNTDTQYF. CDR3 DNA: TGTGCCAGCAGTTACCCTTCGGGGAACACAGATACGCAGTATTTT.

The CDR3 region has the DNA TGTGCCAGCTCACCACCGGAAGCAAGGCTAGCGGGAAACCTCAATGAGCAGTTCTTC. It specifies CASSPPEARLAGNLNEQFF. The chain carries TRBV18 and TRBJ2-1; TRBD2 agrees at 9 bases. J lost 6 bases, V lost 0 bases, and 15 bases had no gene match. Germline V lookup: CDR1 KGHSH, CDR2 LQKENI. This CDR3 comprises 19 residues.

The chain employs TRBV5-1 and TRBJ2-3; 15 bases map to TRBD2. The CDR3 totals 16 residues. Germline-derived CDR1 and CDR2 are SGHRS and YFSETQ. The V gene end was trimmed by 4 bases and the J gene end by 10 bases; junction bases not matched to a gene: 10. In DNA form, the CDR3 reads TGCGCCAGCAGCGCCGATGGACTAGCGGGGGGGTGGTCGCAGTATTTT. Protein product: CASSADGLAGGWSQYF.

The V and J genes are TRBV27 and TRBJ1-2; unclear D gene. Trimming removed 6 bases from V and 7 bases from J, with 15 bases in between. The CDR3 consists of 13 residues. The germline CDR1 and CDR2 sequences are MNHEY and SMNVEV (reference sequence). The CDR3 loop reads CASSHGLTAGYTF. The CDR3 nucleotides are TGTGCCAGCAGCCACGGACTAACGGCTGGCTACACCTTC.

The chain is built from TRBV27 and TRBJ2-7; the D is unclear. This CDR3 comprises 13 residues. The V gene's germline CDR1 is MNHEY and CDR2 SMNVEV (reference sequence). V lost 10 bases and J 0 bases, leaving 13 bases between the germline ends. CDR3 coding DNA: TGTGCCACCCTTAAGCCTAACTCCTACGAGCAGTACTTC. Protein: CATLKPNSYEQYF.

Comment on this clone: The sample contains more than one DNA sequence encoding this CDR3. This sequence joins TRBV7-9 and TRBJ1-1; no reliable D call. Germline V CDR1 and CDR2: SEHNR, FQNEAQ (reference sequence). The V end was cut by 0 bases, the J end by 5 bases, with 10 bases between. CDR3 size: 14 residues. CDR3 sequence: CASSLAAGGTEAFF. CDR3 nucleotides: TGTGCCAGCAGCTTAGCCGCCGGTGGGACTGAAGCTTTCTTT.

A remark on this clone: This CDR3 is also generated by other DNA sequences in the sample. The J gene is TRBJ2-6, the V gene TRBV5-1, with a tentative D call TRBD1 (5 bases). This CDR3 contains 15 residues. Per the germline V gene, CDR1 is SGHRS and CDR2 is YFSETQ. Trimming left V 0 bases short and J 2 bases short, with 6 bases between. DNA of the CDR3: TGCGCCAGCAGCTTGGCAGGGACTGGGGCCAACGTCCTGACTTTC. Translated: CASSLAGTGANVLTF.

The CDR3 is CASSDAANYGYTF. For the CDR3, the DNA is TGTGCCAGCAGTGACGCCGCGAACTATGGCTACACCTTC. The J gene is TRBJ1-2, the V gene TRBV6-1; no clear D. V was trimmed by 3 bases and J by 2 bases, leaving 7 bases between them. This CDR3 contains 13 residues. Germline V CDR1 and CDR2: MNHNS, SASEGT.

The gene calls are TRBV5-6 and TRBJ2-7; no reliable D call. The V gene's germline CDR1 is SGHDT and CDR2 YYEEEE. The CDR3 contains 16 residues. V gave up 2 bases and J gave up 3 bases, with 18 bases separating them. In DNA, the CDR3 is TGTGCCAGCAGCTTCAGGTCGGCAATCCGTTACTACGAGCAGTACTTC. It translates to CASSFRSAIRYYEQYF.

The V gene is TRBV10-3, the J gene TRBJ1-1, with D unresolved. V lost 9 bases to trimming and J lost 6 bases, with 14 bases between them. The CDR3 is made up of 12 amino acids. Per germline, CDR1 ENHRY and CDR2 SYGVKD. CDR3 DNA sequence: TGTGCCATTGGTCCGGGATACTCTGAAGCTTTCTTT. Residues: CAIGPGYSEAFF.

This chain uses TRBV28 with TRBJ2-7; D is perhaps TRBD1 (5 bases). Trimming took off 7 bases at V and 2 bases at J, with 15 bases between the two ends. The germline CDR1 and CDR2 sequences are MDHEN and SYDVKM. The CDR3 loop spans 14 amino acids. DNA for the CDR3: TGTGCCAGCACCCCTTGGACAAGCACCTACGAGCAGTACTTC. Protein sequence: CASTPWTSTYEQYF.

CDR3 amino acids: CASKGGTTNEKLFF. In nucleotides, the CDR3 is TGCGCCAGCAAAGGGGGGACAACTAATGAAAAACTGTTTTTT. The rearrangement uses TRBV5-1 and TRBJ1-4, with D tentatively TRBD1 (6 bases). V was clipped by 6 bases and J by 0 bases, with 9 bases between them. Germline values: CDR1 SGHRS, CDR2 YFSETQ. The CDR3 has 14 amino acids.

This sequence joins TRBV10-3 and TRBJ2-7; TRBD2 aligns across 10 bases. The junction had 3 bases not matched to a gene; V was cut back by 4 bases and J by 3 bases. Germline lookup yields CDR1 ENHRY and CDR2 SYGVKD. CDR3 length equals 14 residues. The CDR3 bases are TGTGCCATCAGTGCGGCTAGCGGGAGCTACGAGCAGTACTTC. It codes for CAISAASGSYEQYF.

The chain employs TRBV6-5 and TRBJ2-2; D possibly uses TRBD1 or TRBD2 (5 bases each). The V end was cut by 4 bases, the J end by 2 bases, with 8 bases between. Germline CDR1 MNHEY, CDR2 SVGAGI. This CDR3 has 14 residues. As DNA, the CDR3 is TGTGCCAGCAGTTCGGGACCAAACACCGGGGAGCTGTTTTTT. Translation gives CASSSGPNTGELFF.

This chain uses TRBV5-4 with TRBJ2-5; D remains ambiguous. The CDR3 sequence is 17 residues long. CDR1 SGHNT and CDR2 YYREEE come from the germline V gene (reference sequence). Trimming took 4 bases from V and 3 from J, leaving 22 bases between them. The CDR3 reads CASSKAGFSLVKETQYF. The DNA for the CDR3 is TGTGCCAGCAGCAAGGCTGGCTTCTCCCTAGTAAAAGAGACCCAGTACTTC.

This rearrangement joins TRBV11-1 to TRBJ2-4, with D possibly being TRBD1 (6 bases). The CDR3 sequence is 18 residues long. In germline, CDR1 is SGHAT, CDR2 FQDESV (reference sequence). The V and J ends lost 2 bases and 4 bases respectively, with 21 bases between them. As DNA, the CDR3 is TGTGCCAGCAGCTTACAAAACAGGGTAGTAGGAAAAAAAAACATTCAGTACTTC. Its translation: CASSLQNRVVGKKNIQYF.

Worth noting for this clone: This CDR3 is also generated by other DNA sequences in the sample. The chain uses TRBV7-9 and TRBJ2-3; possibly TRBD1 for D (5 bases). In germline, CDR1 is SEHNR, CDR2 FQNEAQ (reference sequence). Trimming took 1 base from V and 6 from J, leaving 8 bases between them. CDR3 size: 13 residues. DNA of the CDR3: TGTGCCAGCAGCTTAGTTGGGGCCGATACGCAGTATTTT. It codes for CASSLVGADTQYF.

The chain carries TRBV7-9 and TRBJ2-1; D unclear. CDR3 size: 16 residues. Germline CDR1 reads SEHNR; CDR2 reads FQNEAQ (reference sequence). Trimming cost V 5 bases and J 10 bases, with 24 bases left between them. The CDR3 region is CASSPPTPPSLSEQFF. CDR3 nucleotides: TGTGCCAGCAGCCCCCCGACTCCACCTTCACTCAGCGAGCAGTTCTTC.

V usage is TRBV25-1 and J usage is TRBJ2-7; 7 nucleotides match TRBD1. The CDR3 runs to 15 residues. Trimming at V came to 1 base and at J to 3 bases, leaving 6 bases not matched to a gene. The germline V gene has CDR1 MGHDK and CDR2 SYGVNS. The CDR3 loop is CASSEFRGQYYEQYF. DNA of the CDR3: TGTGCCAGCAGTGAATTTCGGGGACAGTACTACGAGCAGTACTTC.

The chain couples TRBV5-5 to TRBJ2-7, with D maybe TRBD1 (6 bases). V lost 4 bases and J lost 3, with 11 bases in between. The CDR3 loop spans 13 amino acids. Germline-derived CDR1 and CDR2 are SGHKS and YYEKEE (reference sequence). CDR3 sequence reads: CASSQGTHYEQYF. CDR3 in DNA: TGTGCCAGCAGCCAGGGGACACACTACGAGCAGTACTTC.

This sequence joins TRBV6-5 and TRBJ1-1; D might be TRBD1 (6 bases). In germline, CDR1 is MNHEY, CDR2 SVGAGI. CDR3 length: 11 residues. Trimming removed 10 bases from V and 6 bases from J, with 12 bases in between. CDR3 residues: CATSRGSEAFF. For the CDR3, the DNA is TGTGCCACGAGCAGGGGTTCTGAAGCTTTCTTT.

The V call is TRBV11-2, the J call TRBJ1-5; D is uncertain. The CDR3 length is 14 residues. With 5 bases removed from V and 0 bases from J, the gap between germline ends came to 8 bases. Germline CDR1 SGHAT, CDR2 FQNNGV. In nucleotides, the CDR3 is TGTGCCAGCAGCCCCAGCCGTAGCAATCAGCCCCAGCATTTT. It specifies CASSPSRSNQPQHF.

The CDR3: CASSPAATGNTGELFF. CDR3 bases: TGCGCCAGCAGCCCTGCCGCGACAGGGAACACCGGGGAGCTGTTTTTT. The chain employs TRBV4-3 and TRBJ2-2, with D possibly TRBD1 on 6 matching bases. Trimming took 4 bases from V and 1 from J, leaving 13 bases between them. CDR1 and CDR2 (germline): LGHNA, YSLEER. The CDR3 is made up of 16 amino acids.

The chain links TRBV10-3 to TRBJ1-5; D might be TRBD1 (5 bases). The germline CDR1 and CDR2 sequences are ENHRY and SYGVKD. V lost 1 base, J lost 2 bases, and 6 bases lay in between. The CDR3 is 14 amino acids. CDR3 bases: TGTGCCATCAGTGAGTGGGGGGGCAATCAGCCCCAGCATTTT. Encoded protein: CAISEWGGNQPQHF.